The subject of this entry is one T cell receptor beta chain. Its cognate antigen is unknown. The record originates from a study of shared clonotypes between healthy human individuals. General study results and limits: At large depth, rarefaction still showed sorted-subset sequencing to be incomplete. Read depth was anticipated to influence clonotype sharing among donors.

The naive CD8 fraction comprised CD45RO-negative cells positively selected for CCR7 and excluded terminally differentiated effector memory CD45RA+ cells. V trimming: 8 bases; J trimming: 6 bases; junction bases outside the gene matches: 10. Per the germline V gene, CDR1 is MNHEY and CDR2 is SVGAGI. This CDR3 contains 15 residues. Data came from immunoSEQ multiplex PCR; TCRdb stores just in-frame clones and leaves some out. The repertoire holds about 2 million clones, with about 95% as singletons. The chain has TRBV6-5 and TRBJ2-1, with TRBD2 identical over 10 bases. Input material: naive CD8+ T cells sorted from blood. The clonotype was recovered from a man between 18 and 29 years old in good health. For the CDR3, the DNA is TGTGCCAGCCGACCTCTAGCGGGAGTTGGCAATGAGCAGTTCTTC. Translated: CASRPLAGVGNEQFF.